These 5 T cell receptor beta chains were all obtained from the same sample, sequenced in a study of identical twins. TCRdb reprocessed the 5' RACE reads via MiXCR and lists one record per CDR3 protein. This sample has 1.5 million to 2 million distinct CDR3 sequences, with under 35% found just once. The sequenced sample was cord blood. The source is a newborn girl in good health.

This clonotype was counted only a few times. The V and J genes are TRBV29-1 and TRBJ1-4; D unclear. This CDR3 spans 14 amino acids. Germline values: CDR1 SQVTM, CDR2 ANQGSEA. V was pared by 3 bases and J by 6 bases, with 14 bases between. CDR3 residues: CSVDAGSDYEKLFF. The CDR3 bases are TGCAGCGTTGATGCCGGGTCAGATTATGAAAAACTGTTTTTT.

The rearrangement uses TRBV27 and TRBJ2-5, with no clear D. The DNA end is a closer match to TRBJ2-7, so the J assignment may be wrong. The CDR3 spans 13 residues. Looked up from germline, CDR1 is MNHEY and CDR2 is SMNVEV (reference sequence). The CDR3 sequence: CASRLISGNEQYF. Here the CDR3 DNA reads TGTGCCAGCAGGCTTATATCCGGTAACGAGCAGTACTTC.

This clonotype was seen many times. Mismatch with germline at one junction end may stem from a read error. The V call is TRBV12-3 or TRBV12-4, the J call TRBJ2-3; no reliable D call. This CDR3 is 13 amino acids long. The CDR3 DNA sequence: TGTGCCAGCAGCTTAGTGAGCACAGATACGCAGTATTTT. Translated: CASSLVSTDTQYF.

The J gene is TRBJ1-1, the V gene TRBV20-1, with D perhaps matching TRBD1 (5 bases). The germline CDR1 and CDR2 sequences are DFQATT and SNEGSKA (reference sequence). Between the trimmed V and J ends, which lost 3 bases and 3 bases, there was a span of 20 bases. This CDR3 is 16 amino acids long. CDR3 DNA sequence: TGCAGTGCTAGTGTGAGGGGCGGACCTTCAGACACTGAAGCTTTCTTT. Translation gives CSASVRGGPSDTEAFF.

V and J are TRBV27 and TRBJ1-2; tentative D call: TRBD1 (6 bases). Germline values: CDR1 MNHEY, CDR2 SMNVEV (reference sequence). CDR3 length: 14 residues. V was pared by 7 bases and J by 0 bases, with 12 bases between. The chain's CDR3 is CASKQGAPNYGYTF. CDR3 DNA sequence: TGTGCCAGCAAACAGGGAGCCCCTAACTATGGCTACACCTTC.